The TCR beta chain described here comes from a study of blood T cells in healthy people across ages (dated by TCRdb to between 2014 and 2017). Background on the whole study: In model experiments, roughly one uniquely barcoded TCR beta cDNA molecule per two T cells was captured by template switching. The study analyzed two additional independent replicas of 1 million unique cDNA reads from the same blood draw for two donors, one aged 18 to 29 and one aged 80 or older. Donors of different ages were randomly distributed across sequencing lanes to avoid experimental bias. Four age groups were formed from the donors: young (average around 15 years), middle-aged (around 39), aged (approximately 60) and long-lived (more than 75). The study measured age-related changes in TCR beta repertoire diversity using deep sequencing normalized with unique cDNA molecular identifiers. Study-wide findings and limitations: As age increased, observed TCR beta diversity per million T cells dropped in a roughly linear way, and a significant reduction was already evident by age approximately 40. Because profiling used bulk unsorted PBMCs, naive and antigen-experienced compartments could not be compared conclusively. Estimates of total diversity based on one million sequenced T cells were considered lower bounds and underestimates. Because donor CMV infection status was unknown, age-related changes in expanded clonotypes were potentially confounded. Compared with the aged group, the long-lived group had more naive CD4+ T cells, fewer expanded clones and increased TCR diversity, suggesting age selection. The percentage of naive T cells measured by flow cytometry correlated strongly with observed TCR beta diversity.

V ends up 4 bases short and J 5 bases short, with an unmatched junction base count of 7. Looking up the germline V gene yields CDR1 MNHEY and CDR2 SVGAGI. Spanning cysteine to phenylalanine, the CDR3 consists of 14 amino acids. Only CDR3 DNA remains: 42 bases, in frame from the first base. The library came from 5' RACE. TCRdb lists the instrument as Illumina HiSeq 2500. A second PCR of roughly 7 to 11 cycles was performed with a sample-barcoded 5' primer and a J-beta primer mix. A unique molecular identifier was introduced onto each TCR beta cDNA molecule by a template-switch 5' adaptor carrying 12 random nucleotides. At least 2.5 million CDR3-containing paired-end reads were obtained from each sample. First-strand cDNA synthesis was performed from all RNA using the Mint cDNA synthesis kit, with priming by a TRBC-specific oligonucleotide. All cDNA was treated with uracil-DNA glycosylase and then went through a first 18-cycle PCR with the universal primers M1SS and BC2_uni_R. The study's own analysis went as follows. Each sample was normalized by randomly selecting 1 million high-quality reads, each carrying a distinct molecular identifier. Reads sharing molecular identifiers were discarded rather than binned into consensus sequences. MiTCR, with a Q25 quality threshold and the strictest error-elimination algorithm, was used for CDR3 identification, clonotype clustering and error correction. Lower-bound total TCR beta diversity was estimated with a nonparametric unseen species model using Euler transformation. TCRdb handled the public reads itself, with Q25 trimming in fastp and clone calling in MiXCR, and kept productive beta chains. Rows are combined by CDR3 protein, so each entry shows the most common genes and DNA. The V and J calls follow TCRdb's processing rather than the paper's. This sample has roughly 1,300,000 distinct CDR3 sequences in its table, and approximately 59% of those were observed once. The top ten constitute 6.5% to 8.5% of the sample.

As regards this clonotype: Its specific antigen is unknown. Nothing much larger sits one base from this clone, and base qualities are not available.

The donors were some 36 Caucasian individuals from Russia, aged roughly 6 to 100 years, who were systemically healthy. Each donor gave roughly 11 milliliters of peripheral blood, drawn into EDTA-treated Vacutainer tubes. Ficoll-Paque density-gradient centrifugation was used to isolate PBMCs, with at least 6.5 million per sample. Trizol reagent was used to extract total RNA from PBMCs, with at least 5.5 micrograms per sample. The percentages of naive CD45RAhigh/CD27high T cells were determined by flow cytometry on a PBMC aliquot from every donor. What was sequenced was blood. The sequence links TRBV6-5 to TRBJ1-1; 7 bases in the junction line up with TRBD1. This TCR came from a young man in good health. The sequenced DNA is TGTGCCAGCAGTTTACAGGGGATCAGGACTGAAGCTTTCTTT. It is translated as CASSLQGIRTEAFF.